This passage covers 23 T cell receptor beta chains from one sample sequenced in a study of identical twins. TCRdb reprocessed the 5' RACE reads via MiXCR and lists one record per CDR3 protein. The sample consists of hundreds of thousands of distinct CDR3 sequences, 24% of them appearing once. These records were also assigned to another study, of T cells expressing NK-cell markers.

Sequences were obtained from CD4+ T cells sorted from blood. Receptor source: a woman younger than 30 in good health.

This clonotype has a single count. The chain couples TRBV6-2 or TRBV6-3 to TRBJ2-7; weak D call: TRBD2 (6 bases). The germline gives CDR1 MNHEY, CDR2 SVGEGT. The CDR3 is 15 residues long. V was clipped by 7 bases and J by 4 bases, with 20 bases between them. The DNA for the CDR3 is TGTGCCAGCACCCCTGCCGGGACTTCATTTTACGAGCAGTACTTC. Its protein product is CASTPAGTSFYEQYF.

V and J are TRBV20-1 and TRBJ2-3, with D possibly matching TRBD1 (6 bases). Germline V gene lookup returns CDR1 DFQATT and CDR2 SNEGSKA (reference sequence). V was trimmed by 5 bases and J by 2 bases, leaving 14 bases between them. The CDR3 totals 14 residues. CDR3 loop: CSAHAQGHTDTQYF. CDR3 coding DNA: TGCAGTGCTCACGCTCAGGGGCACACAGATACGCAGTATTTT.

This clonotype was counted only a few times. CDR3 nucleotides: TGTGCCAGCAGTCCCGGACTAGCCGGCAGTGAGCAGTTCTTC. Its translation: CASSPGLAGSEQFF. The chain joins TRBV12-3 or TRBV12-4 to TRBJ2-1, with 8 bases identical to TRBD2. The CDR3 runs 14 residues. V dropped 5 bases and J dropped 9; count of bases not matched to a gene: 9.

The V and J genes are TRBV5-1 and TRBJ2-5, with D unresolved. The ends were cut back, 4 bases at V and 0 bases at J, with 13 bases in the middle. The CDR3 extends over 15 amino acids. CDR1 is SGHRS and CDR2 is YFSETQ in the germline V gene. CDR3 nucleotides: TGCGCCAGCAGCGGAGAAGGGTATCACCAAGAGACCCAGTACTTC. It is translated as CASSGEGYHQETQYF.

The chain carries TRBV30 and TRBJ2-6; no reliable D call. Germline V gene sequence: CDR1 GTSNPN, CDR2 SVGIG (reference sequence). This CDR3 is 15 amino acids long. V dropped 2 bases and J dropped 0 bases, with 8 bases sitting between them. The CDR3 loop is CAWSLGFSGANVLTF. The CDR3, as DNA: TGTGCCTGGAGTCTAGGGTTCTCTGGGGCCAACGTCCTGACTTTC.

This clonotype was observed a handful of times. The chain joins TRBV27 to TRBJ2-1; D uncertain. Per the germline V gene, CDR1 is MNHEY and CDR2 is SMNVEV (reference sequence). This CDR3 comprises 13 residues. The V end was cut by 7 bases, the J end by 6 bases, with 13 bases between. The CDR3 nucleotides are TGTGCCAGCACCCGTTCAGGCGGCAATGAGCAGTTCTTC. Its translation is CASTRSGGNEQFF.

J is TRBJ2-1 and V is TRBV6-1; D remains ambiguous. The length of the CDR3 is 14 residues. Germline assignment: CDR1 MNHNS and CDR2 SASEGT. V lost 8 bases and J 7 bases, leaving 18 bases between the germline ends. The CDR3 protein is CASARNSNWNEQFF. CDR3 nucleotide sequence: TGTGCCAGCGCGAGAAATAGTAATTGGAATGAGCAGTTCTTC.

The chain joins TRBV3-1 to TRBJ2-7; possibly TRBD1 or TRBD2 for D (5 bases each). This CDR3 region has 15 residues. Per the germline V gene, CDR1 is LGHDT and CDR2 is YNNKEL (reference sequence). Trimming pared 2 bases from V and 1 base from J, leaving 12 bases between. CDR3 region: CASSQIGALSYEQYF. For the CDR3, the DNA is TGTGCCAGCAGCCAAATCGGGGCACTTTCCTACGAGCAGTACTTC.

The J gene is TRBJ2-3, the V gene TRBV5-1; D gene unclear. Germline V CDR1 and CDR2: SGHRS, YFSETQ. The CDR3 totals 14 residues. V was trimmed by 2 bases and J by 7 bases, leaving 14 bases between them. CDR3 sequence: CASSFPSSSYTQYF. CDR3 in DNA: TGCGCCAGCAGCTTCCCATCTTCGTCCTATACGCAGTATTTT.

A few counts support this clonotype. The chain has TRBV27 and TRBJ2-1, with TRBD2 matching 10 bases. CDR1 is MNHEY, CDR2 SMNVEV, per germline (reference sequence). J lost 7 bases, V lost 5 bases, and 11 bases had no gene match. CDR3 size: 16 residues. The CDR3 sequence: CASSAFSGRPRNEQFF. CDR3 in DNA: TGTGCCAGCAGTGCTTTTAGCGGGAGGCCAAGGAATGAGCAGTTCTTC.

In this sample, this clonotype turned up a few times. The chain employs TRBV29-1 and TRBJ2-1; 10 nucleotides agree with TRBD2. From germline, CDR1 is SQVTM and CDR2 ANQGSEA. The CDR3 spans 16 residues. Unmatched junction bases numbered 4, after V lost 0 bases and J lost 2 bases. The CDR3 bases are TGCAGCGTTGAAGATCCTAGCGGGGGCGCCTACAATGAGCAGTTCTTC. Protein: CSVEDPSGGAYNEQFF.

This sequence joins TRBV20-1 and TRBJ2-3; D ambiguous. The CDR3 runs 15 residues. Per germline, CDR1 DFQATT and CDR2 SNEGSKA (reference sequence). V dropped 2 bases and J dropped 0 bases, with 12 bases sitting between them. The CDR3 DNA reads as TGCAGTGCTAGATTCCACTTATACAGCACAGATACGCAGTATTTT. Protein product: CSARFHLYSTDTQYF.

The V call is TRBV12-3 or TRBV12-4, the J call TRBJ2-5; no definite D call. The CDR3 covers 12 residues. V lost 5 bases and J lost 8, with 12 bases in between. Here the CDR3 reads CASSPYPETQYF. The CDR3 nucleotides read TGTGCCAGCAGTCCCTACCCGGAAACCCAGTACTTC.

This sequence joins TRBV2 and TRBJ1-6; D unclear. Deletions cut 0 bases from V and 0 bases from J, with 9 bases between. This CDR3 contains 17 residues. Looked up from germline, CDR1 is SNHLY and CDR2 is FYNNEI. DNA for the CDR3: TGTGCCAGCAGTGAAGCGTTGACGAGCTCCTATAATTCACCCCTCCACTTT. Its translation: CASSEALTSSYNSPLHF.

This clonotype was seen a handful of times. The chain uses TRBV9 and TRBJ2-7, with D maybe TRBD2 (5 bases). V was cut by 2 bases and J by 1 base, with 7 bases left in between. The CDR3 sequence is 13 residues long. The germline V gene has CDR1 SGDLS and CDR2 YYNGEE. The CDR3 bases are TGTGCCAGCAGCGTCCGGGGATCCTACGAGCAGTACTTC. Protein: CASSVRGSYEQYF.

The rearrangement uses TRBV10-3 and TRBJ2-7; D possibly matches TRBD1 or TRBD2 (5 bases each). Germline CDR1 ENHRY, CDR2 SYGVKD. Trimming removed 6 bases from V and 4 bases from J, with 16 bases in between. CDR3 length: 14 amino acids. The CDR3 nucleotides are TGTGCCATCAGCTCCGGGACGGGGAAATACGAGCAGTACTTC. Translated, it gives CAISSGTGKYEQYF.

This chain joins TRBV15 and TRBJ1-4; D possibly corresponds to TRBD1 (6 bases). CDR1 and CDR2 (germline): LNHNV, YYDKDF (reference sequence). Between the trimmed V and J ends, which lost 1 base and 9 bases, there was a span of 9 bases. This CDR3 comprises 13 residues. Here the CDR3 reads CATSRAQGQKLFF. For the CDR3, the DNA is TGTGCCACCAGCAGAGCACAGGGTCAAAAACTGTTTTTT.

This clonotype has only a few counts. The gene calls are TRBV6-6 and TRBJ1-2; 7 positions agree with TRBD1. The germline V gene encodes CDR1 MNHNY and CDR2 SVGAGI (reference sequence). The trim removed 7 bases at V and 6 bases at J, leaving 8 bases unmatched. The CDR3 spans 13 residues. In nucleotides, the CDR3 is TGTGCCAGCAAAGACAGGGTAGAGGATGGCTACACCTTC. Amino acids: CASKDRVEDGYTF.

In this sample, this clonotype turned up a few times. This chain connects TRBV12-3 or TRBV12-4 to TRBJ2-1, with TRBD2 matching over 7 bases. The V gene end was trimmed by 3 bases and the J gene end by 9 bases; junction bases not matched to a gene: 5. This CDR3 has 13 amino acids. CDR3 sequence reads: CASSLAAGVEQFF. The DNA for the CDR3 is TGTGCCAGCAGTTTGGCGGCGGGAGTTGAGCAGTTCTTC.

DNA for the CDR3: TGTGCCAGCTCTCAACATATGGGGACTTCTACAGGGACAGATACGCAGTATTTT. Protein sequence: CASSQHMGTSTGTDTQYF. The chain is built from TRBV18 and TRBJ2-3; either TRBD1 or TRBD2 may fit D (6 bases each). V dropped 6 bases and J dropped 3 bases, with 25 bases sitting between them. The length of the CDR3 is 18 residues. The germline V gene has CDR1 KGHSH and CDR2 LQKENI.

There are a few counts of this clonotype. The J gene is TRBJ1-6, the V gene TRBV9, with a tentative D call TRBD1 (5 bases). The CDR3 is 13 amino acids. Trimming shortened V by 2 bases and J by 7 bases, and 7 bases separated the two germline ends. Germline V CDR1 and CDR2: SGDLS, YYNGEE. In DNA, the CDR3 is TGTGCCAGCAGCGTCACAGGAAATTCACCCCTCCACTTT. Its protein is CASSVTGNSPLHF.

This clonotype was recorded a few times. The chain has TRBV7-9 and TRBJ1-5; D perhaps matches TRBD1 (5 bases). Between the trimmed V and J ends, which lost 5 bases and 1 base, there was a span of 12 bases. Germline V gene sequence: CDR1 SEHNR, CDR2 FQNEAQ (reference sequence). There are 15 residues in the CDR3. The CDR3: CASSPGPSSNQPQHF. The CDR3 DNA sequence: TGTGCCAGCAGCCCGGGACCGTCCAGCAATCAGCCCCAGCATTTT.

The CDR3 spells CASSYDSHEQYF. CDR3 sequence (DNA): TGTGCCAGCAGTTACGACAGCCACGAGCAGTACTTC. V and J are TRBV11-2 and TRBJ2-7, with a possible D match to TRBD1 (5 bases). This CDR3 has 12 amino acids. From germline, CDR1 is SGHAT and CDR2 FQNNGV. V shed 6 bases and J shed 5 bases, with 11 bases lying between them.